The T cell receptor (beta chain) described here comes from a study of cytomegalovirus exposure and HLA in healthy donors. Study-wide points: It was approximately 150 TCR beta chains that were listed as cytomegalovirus-associated.

To note about this clone: Its matching antigen is unknown.

The CDR3 runs 11 residues. Per germline, CDR1 GTSNPN and CDR2 SVGIG (reference sequence). V was trimmed by 1 base and J by 4 bases, leaving 5 bases between them. PCR employed 60 Vbeta and 13 Jbeta primers. Profiling relied on immunoSEQ multiplex PCR, and the TCRdb table lists in-frame clones only, not all of them. This sample contains 53,000 or so clones. The rearrangement links TRBV30 to TRBJ2-7; D gene unclear. Sequenced input: PBMCs. The receptor was derived from a male donor in good health and CMV-seropositive. CDR3 DNA sequence: TGTGCCTGGAGTGCCATTTACGAGCAGTACTTC. Amino acid sequence: CAWSAIYEQYF.